These 5 T cell receptor beta chains were sequenced from one sample in a study of beta chain features in type 1 diabetes. Expressed TCRB transcripts were sequenced after all isolated RNA was converted to cDNA. TCRdb's table, derived via immunoSEQ multiplex PCR, lists solely in-frame clones and lacks some. The sample includes about 900,000 clones, about a sixth of them seen just once. The sequenced sample consisted of naive CD4+ T cells from blood. The receptors shown here come from a woman under 30 in good health.

This chain connects TRBV4-2 to TRBJ2-5; tentative D call: TRBD1 (6 bases). Trimming stripped 6 bases from V and 1 base from J, with 15 bases between. This CDR3 has 15 amino acids. In germline, CDR1 is LGHNA, CDR2 YNFKEQ. CDR3 bases: TGTGCCAGCAGGCCGGGACAAAGGGGCCAAGAGACCCAGTACTTC. This codes for CASRPGQRGQETQYF.

The chain is built from TRBV6-6 and TRBJ1-4; 7 positions agree with TRBD1. Germline-derived CDR1 and CDR2 are MNHNY and SVGAGI (reference sequence). The CDR3 is 16 amino acids. The trim removed 6 bases at V and 0 bases at J, leaving 7 bases unmatched. CDR3 loop: CASRRGQAATNEKLFF. The CDR3 DNA is TGTGCCAGCAGACGAGGACAGGCTGCAACTAATGAAAAACTGTTTTTT.

The chain is built from TRBV4-2 and TRBJ2-1, with 7 bases identical to TRBD1. J gave up 7 bases and V 2 bases, and 5 bases lay outside the gene matches. The CDR3 length is 14 residues. Germline CDR1 reads LGHNA; CDR2 reads YNFKEQ. The CDR3 protein is CASSQHNRGNEQFF. In nucleotides, the CDR3 is TGTGCCAGCAGCCAACATAACAGGGGTAATGAGCAGTTCTTC.

There are a few counts of this clone. The chain uses TRBV7-9 and TRBJ2-3; the D is unclear. The CDR3 is 10 amino acids. CDR1 is SEHNR, CDR2 FQNEAQ, per germline (reference sequence). With 7 bases removed from V and 5 bases from J, the gap between germline ends came to 4 bases. The CDR3 here is CASTKDTQYF. The CDR3 nucleotides are TGTGCCAGCACCAAAGATACGCAGTATTTT.

The chain uses TRBV18 and TRBJ2-7; no clear D gene. The CDR3 has 13 residues. CDR1 and CDR2 (germline): KGHSH, LQKENI. The V and J ends lost 0 bases and 3 bases respectively, with 6 bases between them. As DNA, the CDR3 is TGTGCCAGCTCACCACCAGAGAGCTACGAGCAGTACTTC. Protein: CASSPPESYEQYF. Based on the CDR3 plus reference TRBV18 and TRBJ2-7, the full variable domain is NAGVMQNPRHLVRRRGQEARLRCSPMKGHSHVYWYRQLPEEGLKFMVYLQKENIIDESGMPKERFSAEFPKEGPSILRIQQVVRGDSAAYFCASSPPESYEQYFGPGTRLTVT.